This T cell receptor beta chain was identified during a study of CD8 T cells in ankylosing spondylitis. The study's findings and limits: Earlier authors reported some of these motif variants in reactive arthritis synovial fluid and blood. Reportedly, matched ankylosing spondylitis synovial fluid was significantly enriched for disease-linked clones. Ankylosing spondylitis blood appeared to be characterized by a TCR beta motif of about eight highly homologous variants.

A single record per CDR3 protein comes from TCRdb applying MiXCR to the 5' RACE reads. The sample gives a few hundred thousand distinct CDR3 sequences, 20% to 25% of which show up once; 3.5% is in the top ten. A note on this clonotype: Its antigen is as yet unknown.

Germline V gene data show CDR1 as LGHNT and CDR2 as FRNRAP. V was clipped by 6 bases and J by 5 bases; unmatched bases: 10. The CDR3 is 15 amino acids. The sequence was obtained from a female donor with ankylosing spondylitis or in good health (not recorded which). The specimen was blood, either unsorted or a sorted T cell fraction (not recorded which). V is TRBV12-5 and J is TRBJ2-5; TRBD2 agrees at 9 bases. The CDR3 coding sequence is TGTGCTAGTGGGACTAGCGGCCCTAGGGGGGAGACCCAGTACTTC. It encodes CASGTSGPRGETQYF.